The rows below give T cell receptor beta chains drawn from one sample of a study of blood T cell repertoires in COVID-19. Data came from immunoSEQ multiplex PCR; TCRdb stores just in-frame clones and leaves some out. The sample yields tens of thousands of clones, 82% seen once. Sequencing was carried out using peripheral blood. The receptors were gathered from an elderly woman with acute or convalescent COVID-19. Both conserved end residues are part of each CDR3. The D gene is left open where the match is weak. Some rows mark clone size as missing; the rest say once, few, many or name a class of expanded clone.

D gene: TRBD1; J gene: TRBJ1-4; V gene: TRBV7-9; clone size: .; CDR3 protein: CASSFPLAGGFANEKLFF; CDR3 DNA: TGTGCCAGCAGCTTCCCCCTCGCAGGGGGCTTTGCTAATGAAAAACTGTTTTTT
D gene: TRBD2; J gene: TRBJ2-3; V gene: TRBV5-1; clone size: .; CDR3 protein: CASSLAGGPPDTQYF; CDR3 DNA: TGCGCCAGCAGCTTGGCGGGGGGTCCTCCAGATACGCAGTATTTT
D gene: .; J gene: TRBJ2-7; V gene: TRBV29-1; clone size: .; CDR3 protein: CSVGEAGGISYEQYF; CDR3 DNA: TGCAGCGTTGGGGAGGCGGGTGGGATCTCCTACGAGCAGTACTTC
D gene: TRBD1; J gene: TRBJ1-5; V gene: TRBV19; clone size: .; CDR3 protein: CASTSSGGLSNQPQHF; CDR3 DNA: TGTGCCAGTACCTCATCAGGGGGTTTGAGCAATCAGCCCCAGCATTTT
D gene: .; J gene: TRBJ2-5; V gene: TRBV4-2; clone size: .; CDR3 protein: CASTRGGGGEETQYF; CDR3 DNA: TGTGCCAGCACCCGAGGGGGGGGAGGAGAAGAGACCCAGTACTTC
D gene: TRBD2; J gene: TRBJ2-3; V gene: TRBV11-2; clone size: few; CDR3 protein: CASSLDRLALDTQYF; CDR3 DNA: TGTGCCAGCAGCTTAGATCGACTAGCCTTGGATACGCAGTATTTT
D gene: TRBD1; J gene: TRBJ2-2; V gene: TRBV15; clone size: .; CDR3 protein: CATSRAGQGGLYGELFF; CDR3 DNA: TGTGCCACCAGCAGAGCCGGACAGGGGGGCCTTTACGGGGAGCTGTTTTTT
D gene: .; J gene: TRBJ1-1; V gene: TRBV18; clone size: .; CDR3 protein: CASSPLDSRPYTEAFF; CDR3 DNA: TGTGCCAGCTCACCCTTGGACAGTCGTCCGTATACTGAAGCTTTCTTT
D gene: TRBD2; J gene: TRBJ2-3; V gene: TRBV7-9; clone size: .; CDR3 protein: CASSLEGGLAGTTDTQYF; CDR3 DNA: TGTGCCAGCAGCTTAGAAGGAGGGCTAGCGGGAACGACAGATACGCAGTATTTT
D gene: .; J gene: TRBJ1-4; V gene: TRBV15; clone size: .; CDR3 protein: CATSRSQGTGEKLFF; CDR3 DNA: TGTGCCACCAGCAGATCCCAGGGGACCGGGGAAAAACTGTTTTTT
D gene: .; J gene: TRBJ1-5; V gene: TRBV27; clone size: .; CDR3 protein: CASSLSPGSGQPQHF; CDR3 DNA: TGTGCCAGCAGTTTATCGCCCGGGTCGGGTCAGCCCCAGCATTTT
D gene: TRBD2; J gene: TRBJ2-3; V gene: TRBV6-5; clone size: .; CDR3 protein: CASLAGGQKRDTQYF; CDR3 DNA: TGTGCCAGCCTGGCGGGGGGGCAGAAAAGAGATACGCAGTATTTT
D gene: .; J gene: TRBJ2-5; V gene: TRBV20-1; clone size: .; CDR3 protein: CSARVEETQYF; CDR3 DNA: TGCAGTGCTAGAGTAGAAGAGACCCAGTACTTC
D gene: .; J gene: TRBJ1-4; V gene: TRBV5-1; clone size: .; CDR3 protein: CASSLGAGEKLFF; CDR3 DNA: TGCGCCAGCAGCTTGGGGGCTGGTGAAAAACTGTTTTTT
D gene: .; J gene: TRBJ1-2; V gene: TRBV12-3/TRBV12-4; clone size: .; CDR3 protein: CATYRNLNYGYTF; CDR3 DNA: TGTGCCACCTACAGGAATCTAAACTATGGCTACACCTTC
D gene: TRBD1; J gene: TRBJ2-2; V gene: TRBV7-9; clone size: .; CDR3 protein: CASSPTGGGYTGELFF; CDR3 DNA: TGTGCCAGCAGCCCGACAGGGGGGGGATACACCGGGGAGCTGTTTTTT
D gene: TRBD2; J gene: TRBJ2-7; V gene: TRBV3-1/TRBV3-2; clone size: few; CDR3 protein: CASSEGLAQFSKQYF; CDR3 DNA: TGTGCCAGCAGCGAAGGACTAGCGCAATTCTCTAAGCAGTACTTC
D gene: .; J gene: TRBJ2-3; V gene: TRBV6-6; clone size: few; CDR3 protein: CAGGDGSTDTQYF; CDR3 DNA: TGTGCCGGTGGAGACGGTAGCACAGATACGCAGTATTTT
D gene: .; J gene: TRBJ2-7; V gene: TRBV7-2; clone size: .; CDR3 protein: CASSHGWGLEQYF; CDR3 DNA: TGTGCCAGCAGTCATGGGTGGGGACTCGAGCAGTACTTC
D gene: .; J gene: TRBJ1-5; V gene: TRBV19; clone size: .; CDR3 protein: CASSTARASINQPQHF; CDR3 DNA: TGTGCCAGTAGTACCGCGAGGGCATCGATCAATCAGCCCCAGCATTTT
D gene: .; J gene: TRBJ1-2; V gene: TRBV6-5; clone size: .; CDR3 protein: CASSPGASYGYTF; CDR3 DNA: TGTGCCAGCTCTCCAGGGGCTTCCTATGGCTACACCTTC
D gene: .; J gene: TRBJ1-5; V gene: TRBV10-3; clone size: few; CDR3 protein: CAISAVTDQDPQHF; CDR3 DNA: TGTGCCATCAGTGCGGTGACCGACCAGGATCCCCAGCATTTT
D gene: .; J gene: TRBJ2-7; V gene: TRBV5-1; clone size: few; CDR3 protein: CASSSELSYEQYF; CDR3 DNA: TGCGCCAGCAGCTCCGAACTATCCTACGAGCAGTACTTC
D gene: .; J gene: TRBJ1-6; V gene: TRBV7-9; clone size: .; CDR3 protein: CASSKLQGDLHF; CDR3 DNA: TGTGCCAGCAGCAAGTTACAGGGAGACCTTCACTTT
D gene: .; J gene: TRBJ1-3; V gene: TRBV28; clone size: .; CDR3 protein: CASSLLSGNTIYF; CDR3 DNA: TGTGCCAGCAGCCTCCTCTCTGGAAACACCATATATTTT
D gene: TRBD1; J gene: TRBJ1-2; V gene: TRBV3-1/TRBV3-2; clone size: .; CDR3 protein: CASSPGQGNGYTF; CDR3 DNA: TGTGCCAGCAGCCCGGGACAGGGGAATGGCTACACCTTC
D gene: TRBD2; J gene: TRBJ2-4; V gene: TRBV10-2; clone size: .; CDR3 protein: CASGIRTSGSRVIQYF; CDR3 DNA: TGCGCCAGCGGGATTCGGACTAGCGGGAGTCGAGTCATTCAGTACTTC
D gene: TRBD2; J gene: TRBJ2-7; V gene: TRBV12-3/TRBV12-4; clone size: .; CDR3 protein: CASSLRGTYEQYF; CDR3 DNA: TGTGCCAGCAGTTTGCGGGGGACCTACGAGCAGTACTTC
D gene: TRBD1; J gene: TRBJ1-6; V gene: TRBV3-1/TRBV3-2; clone size: many; CDR3 protein: CASSGQTGANSPLHF; CDR3 DNA: TGTGCCAGCAGCGGACAGACAGGGGCCAATTCACCCCTCCACTTT
D gene: TRBD2; J gene: TRBJ2-7; V gene: TRBV28; clone size: .; CDR3 protein: CASIPGGSSYEQYF; CDR3 DNA: TGTGCCAGCATCCCGGGGGGGAGCTCCTACGAGCAGTACTTC
D gene: TRBD2; J gene: TRBJ2-1; V gene: TRBV28; clone size: .; CDR3 protein: CASSVAGGSYNEQFF; CDR3 DNA: TGTGCCAGCAGCGTAGCGGGGGGGTCCTACAATGAGCAGTTCTTC
D gene: TRBD1; J gene: TRBJ1-1; V gene: TRBV2; clone size: .; CDR3 protein: CASSRFGTGLDTEAFF; CDR3 DNA: TGTGCCAGCAGCAGATTCGGGACAGGGTTGGACACTGAAGCTTTCTTT
D gene: TRBD1; J gene: TRBJ1-2; V gene: TRBV7-2; clone size: .; CDR3 protein: CASSRGQYGYTF; CDR3 DNA: TGTGCCAGCAGCCGGGGACAGTATGGCTACACCTTC
D gene: .; J gene: TRBJ2-3; V gene: TRBV6-4; clone size: .; CDR3 protein: CASSDRGLSDTQYF; CDR3 DNA: TGTGCCAGCAGTGACCGGGGGTTGTCAGATACGCAGTATTTT
D gene: TRBD2; J gene: TRBJ2-5; V gene: TRBV18; clone size: .; CDR3 protein: CASSSGGNQETQYF; CDR3 DNA: TGTGCCAGCTCCAGCGGGGGAAACCAAGAGACCCAGTACTTC
D gene: .; J gene: TRBJ1-2; V gene: TRBV4-2; clone size: .; CDR3 protein: CASSPGTYGYYGYTF; CDR3 DNA: TGTGCCAGCAGCCCGGGGACATACGGGTACTATGGCTACACCTTC
D gene: .; J gene: TRBJ1-1; V gene: TRBV19; clone size: .; CDR3 protein: CASSIDAANTEAFF; CDR3 DNA: TGTGCCAGTAGTATAGATGCGGCGAACACTGAAGCTTTCTTT